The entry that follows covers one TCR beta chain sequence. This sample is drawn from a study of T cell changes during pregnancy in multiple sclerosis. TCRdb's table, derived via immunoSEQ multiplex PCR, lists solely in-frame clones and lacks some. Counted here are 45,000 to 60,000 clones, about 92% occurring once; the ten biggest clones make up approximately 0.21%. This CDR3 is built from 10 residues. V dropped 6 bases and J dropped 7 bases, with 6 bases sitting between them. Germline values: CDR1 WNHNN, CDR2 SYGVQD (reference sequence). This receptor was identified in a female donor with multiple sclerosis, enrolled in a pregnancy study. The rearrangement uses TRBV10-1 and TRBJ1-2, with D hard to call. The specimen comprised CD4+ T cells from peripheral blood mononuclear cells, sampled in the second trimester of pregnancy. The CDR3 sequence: CASRASGYTF. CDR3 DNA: TGCGCCAGCAGAGCTAGTGGCTACACCTTC.